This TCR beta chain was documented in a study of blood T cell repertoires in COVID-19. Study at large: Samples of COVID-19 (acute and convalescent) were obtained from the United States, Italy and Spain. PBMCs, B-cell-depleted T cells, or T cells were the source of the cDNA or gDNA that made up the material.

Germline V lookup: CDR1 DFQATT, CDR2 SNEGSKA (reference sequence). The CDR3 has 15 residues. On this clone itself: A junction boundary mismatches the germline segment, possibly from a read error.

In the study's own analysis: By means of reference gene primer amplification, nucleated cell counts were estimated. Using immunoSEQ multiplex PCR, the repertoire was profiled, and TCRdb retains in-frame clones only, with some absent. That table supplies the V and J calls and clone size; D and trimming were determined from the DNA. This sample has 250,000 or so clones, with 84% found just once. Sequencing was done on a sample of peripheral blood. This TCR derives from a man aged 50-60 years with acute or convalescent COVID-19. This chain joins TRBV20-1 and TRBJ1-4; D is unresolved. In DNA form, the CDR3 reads TGCAGTGCTAGTTTAGCGGGGAACAACGCCCGACACGGGGTTTTT. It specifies CSASLAGNNARHGVF.